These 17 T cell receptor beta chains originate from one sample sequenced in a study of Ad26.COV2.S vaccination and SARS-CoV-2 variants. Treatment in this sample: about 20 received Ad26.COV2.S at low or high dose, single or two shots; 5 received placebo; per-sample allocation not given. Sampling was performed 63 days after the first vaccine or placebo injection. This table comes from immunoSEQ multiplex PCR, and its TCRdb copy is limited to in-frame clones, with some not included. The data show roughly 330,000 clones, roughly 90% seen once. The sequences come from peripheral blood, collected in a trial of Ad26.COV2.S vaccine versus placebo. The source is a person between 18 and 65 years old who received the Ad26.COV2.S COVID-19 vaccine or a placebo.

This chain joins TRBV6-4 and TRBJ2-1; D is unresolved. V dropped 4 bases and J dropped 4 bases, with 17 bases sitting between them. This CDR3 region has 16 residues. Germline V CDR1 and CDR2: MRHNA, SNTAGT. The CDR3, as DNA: TGTGCCAGCAGTGGATCCCCCGAGTACCCGTACAATGAGCAGTTCTTC. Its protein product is CASSGSPEYPYNEQFF.

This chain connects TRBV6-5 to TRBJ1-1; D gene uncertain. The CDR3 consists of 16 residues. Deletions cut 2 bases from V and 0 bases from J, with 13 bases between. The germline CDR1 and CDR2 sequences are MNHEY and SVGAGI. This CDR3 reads CASSYHSRSMNTEAFF. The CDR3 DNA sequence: TGTGCCAGCAGTTACCACAGTCGGTCAATGAACACTGAAGCTTTCTTT.

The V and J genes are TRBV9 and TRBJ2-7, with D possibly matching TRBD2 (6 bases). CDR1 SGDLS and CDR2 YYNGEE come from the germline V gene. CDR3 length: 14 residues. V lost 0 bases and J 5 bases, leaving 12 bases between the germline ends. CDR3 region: CASSVGGVSHEQYF. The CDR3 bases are TGTGCCAGCAGCGTAGGCGGGGTTTCCCACGAGCAGTACTTC.

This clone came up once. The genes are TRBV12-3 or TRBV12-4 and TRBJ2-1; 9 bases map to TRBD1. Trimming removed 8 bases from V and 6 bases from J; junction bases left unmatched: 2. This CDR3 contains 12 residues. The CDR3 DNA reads TGTGCCAGCGGGACAGGGATCAATGAGCAGTTCTTC. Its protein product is CASGTGINEQFF.

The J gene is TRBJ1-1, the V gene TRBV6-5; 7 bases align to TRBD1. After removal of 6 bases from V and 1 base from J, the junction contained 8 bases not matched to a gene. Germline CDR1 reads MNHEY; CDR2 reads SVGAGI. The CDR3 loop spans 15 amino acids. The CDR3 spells CASRPDRLGNTEAFF. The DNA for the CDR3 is TGTGCCAGCAGACCGGACAGGTTAGGGAACACTGAAGCTTTCTTT.

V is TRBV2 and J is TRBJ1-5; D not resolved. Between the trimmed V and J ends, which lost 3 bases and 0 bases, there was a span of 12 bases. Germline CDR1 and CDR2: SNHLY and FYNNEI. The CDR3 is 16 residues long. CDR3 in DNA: TGTGCCAGCAGTGAGGAGGGCCGATATAGCAATCAGCCCCAGCATTTT. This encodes CASSEEGRYSNQPQHF.

CDR3 nucleotides: TGCGCCAGCAGCCAAGCCGCAGGGCCTTACGAGTTCTTC. It specifies CASSQAAGPYEFF. The rearrangement uses TRBV4-3 and TRBJ2-1; perhaps TRBD1 as D (5 bases). The CDR3 spans 13 residues. The V and J ends lost 1 base and 14 bases respectively, with 15 bases between them. Germline CDR1 is LGHNA and CDR2 is YSLEER.

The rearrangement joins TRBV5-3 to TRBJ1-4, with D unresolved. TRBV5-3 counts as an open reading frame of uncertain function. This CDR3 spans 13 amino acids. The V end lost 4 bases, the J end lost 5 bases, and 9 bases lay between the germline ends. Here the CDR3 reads CARSRGINEKLFF. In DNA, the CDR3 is TGTGCCAGAAGCCGGGGAATCAATGAAAAACTGTTTTTT.

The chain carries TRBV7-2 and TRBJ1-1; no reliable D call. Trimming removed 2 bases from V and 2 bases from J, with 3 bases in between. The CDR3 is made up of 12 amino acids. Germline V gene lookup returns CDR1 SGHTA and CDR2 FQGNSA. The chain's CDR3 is CASSLYNTEAFF. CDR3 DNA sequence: TGTGCCAGCAGCTTATATAACACTGAAGCTTTCTTT.

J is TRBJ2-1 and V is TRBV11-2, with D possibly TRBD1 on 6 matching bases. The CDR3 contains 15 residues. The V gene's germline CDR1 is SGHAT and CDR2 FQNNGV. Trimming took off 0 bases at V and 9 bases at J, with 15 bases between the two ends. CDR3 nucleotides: TGTGCCAGCAGCTTAGATGGGGGCGGAAGCACTGAGCAGTTCTTC. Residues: CASSLDGGGSTEQFF. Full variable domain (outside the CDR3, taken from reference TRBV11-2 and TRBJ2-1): EAGVAQSPRYKIIEKRQSVAFWCNPISGHATLYWYQQILGQGPKLLIQFQNNGVVDDSQLPKDRFSAERLKGVDSTLKIQPAKLEDSAVYLCASSLDGGGSTEQFFGPGTRLTVL.

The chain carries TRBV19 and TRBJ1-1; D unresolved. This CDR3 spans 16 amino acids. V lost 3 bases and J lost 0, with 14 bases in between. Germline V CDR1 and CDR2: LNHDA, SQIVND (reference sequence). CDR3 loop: CASSIGGYSMNTEAFF. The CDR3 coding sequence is TGTGCCAGTAGTATTGGAGGCTATTCCATGAACACTGAAGCTTTCTTT.

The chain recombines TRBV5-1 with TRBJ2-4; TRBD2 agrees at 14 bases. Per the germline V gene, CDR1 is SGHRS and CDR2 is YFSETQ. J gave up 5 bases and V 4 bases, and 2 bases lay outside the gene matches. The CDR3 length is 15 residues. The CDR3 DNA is TGCGCCAGCAGCCCGGGACTAGCGGGAGAAAACATTCAGTACTTC. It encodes CASSPGLAGENIQYF. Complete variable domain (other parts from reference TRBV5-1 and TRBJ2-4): KAGVTQTPRYLIKTRGQQVTLSCSPISGHRSVSWYQQTPGQGLQFLFEYFSETQRNKGNFPGRFSGRQFSNSRSEMNVSTLELGDSALYLCASSPGLAGENIQYFGAGTRLSVL.

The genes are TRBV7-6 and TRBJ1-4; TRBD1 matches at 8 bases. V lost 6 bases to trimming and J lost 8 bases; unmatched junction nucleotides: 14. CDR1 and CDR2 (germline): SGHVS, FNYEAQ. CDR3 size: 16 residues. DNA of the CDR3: TGTGCCAGCAGTTTACTCGGACAGGGAGCAGCAGAAAAACTGTTTTTT. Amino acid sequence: CASSLLGQGAAEKLFF.

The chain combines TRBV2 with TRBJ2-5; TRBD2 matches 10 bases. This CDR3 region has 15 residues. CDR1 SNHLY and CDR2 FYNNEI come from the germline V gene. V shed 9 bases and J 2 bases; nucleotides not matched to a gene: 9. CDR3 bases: TGTGCCAGTTCTTCTAGCGGGGGCCCTCAAGAGACCCAGTACTTC. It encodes CASSSSGGPQETQYF.

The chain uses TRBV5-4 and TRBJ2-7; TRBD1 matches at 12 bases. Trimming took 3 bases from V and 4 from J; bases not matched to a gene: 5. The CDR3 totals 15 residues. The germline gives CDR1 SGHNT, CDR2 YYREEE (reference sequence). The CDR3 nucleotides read TGTGCCAGCAGCTCGGGACAGGGGGCCGATTACGAGCAGTACGTC. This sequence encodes CASSSGQGADYEQYV.

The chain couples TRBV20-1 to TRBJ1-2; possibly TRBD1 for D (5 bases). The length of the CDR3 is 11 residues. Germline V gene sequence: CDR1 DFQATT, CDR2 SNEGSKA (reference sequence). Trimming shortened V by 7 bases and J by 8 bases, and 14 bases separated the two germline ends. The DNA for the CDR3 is TGCAGTGTGGCGGGGCCGGTGGGCTACACCTTC. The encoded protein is CSVAGPVGYTF.

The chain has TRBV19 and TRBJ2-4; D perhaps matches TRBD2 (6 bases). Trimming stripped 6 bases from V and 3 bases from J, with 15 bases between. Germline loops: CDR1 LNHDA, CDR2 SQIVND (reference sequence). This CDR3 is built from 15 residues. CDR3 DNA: TGTGCCAGTAGCCCCGGGACTGGGGGCAAAAACATTCAGTACTTC. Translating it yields CASSPGTGGKNIQYF.